The rows below give T cell receptor beta chains drawn from one sample of a study of metastatic and nonmetastatic thyroid tumors. TCRdb reassembled clones from the PCR reads with MiXCR. The repertoire holds fewer than 35,000 clones, with 25% to 30% as singletons. Sequencing input: blood. These receptors originate from a female donor with papillary thyroid cancer or a benign thyroid nodule (not recorded which). Some clones in this sample may be carry-over from other donors' samples. Each CDR3 is given with its conserved first and last residue. D genes are given only for firm matches. Only some rows state a clone size, as once, few, many or a class for expanded clones.

>TRBD2|13|TRBV6-2/TRBV6-3|few|TRBJ2-3
TGTGCCAGCAGTTACGCGGGAGGAGATACGCAGTATTTT
CASSYAGGDTQYF
>-|16|TRBV28|few|TRBJ2-3
TGTGCCAGCAGCTTCTCCGGCGGGGGCAGCACAGATACGCAGTATTTT
CASSFSGGGSTDTQYF
>TRBD2|17|TRBV12-3/TRBV12-4|few|TRBJ2-3
TGTGCCAGCAGTTTGTTCGCGCTAGCGGGAGGGCAGGATACGCAGTATTTT
CASSLFALAGGQDTQYF
>-|12|TRBV5-8|-|TRBJ2-3
TGTGCCAGCAGCACTTACACAGATACGCAGTATTTT
CASSTYTDTQYF
>-|15|TRBV6-4|-|TRBJ2-3
TGTGCCAGCAGTGACTCCTCGGGGGGCACAGATACGCAGTATTTT
CASSDSSGGTDTQYF
>-|18|TRBV5-1|few|TRBJ2-1
TGCGCCAGCAGCTTGTTACTGGGGGCTAGCGACCTTGGGAATGAGCAGTTCTTC
CASSLLLGASDLGNEQFF
>-|15|TRBV18|many|TRBJ1-1
TGTGCCAGCTCACCACCGGGGAAGAGGAACACTGAAGCTTTCTTT
CASSPPGKRNTEAFF
>-|18|TRBV12-5|many|TRBJ2-7
TGTGCTAGTGGTCACCAGACACCGGACACTCCGGGCTCCTACGAGCAGTACTTC
CASGHQTPDTPGSYEQYF
>TRBD1|15|TRBV19|many|TRBJ2-1
TGTGCCACTCGACAGGGTATCTTGAGTCACAATGAGCAGTTCTTC
CATRQGILSHNEQFF
>-|13|TRBV7-2|-|TRBJ2-7
TGTGCCAGCAGCTCTGGTCTGGCGGAGGAGCAGTACTTC
CASSSGLAEEQYF
>-|15|TRBV5-1|-|TRBJ2-7
TGCGCCAGCAGCTTGGCCGGTCGCAGGGGCTACGAGCAGTACTTC
CASSLAGRRGYEQYF
>TRBD2|16|TRBV11-2|many|TRBJ2-3
TGTGCCAGCAGCATCTCGACTAGCGGGAGCACAGATACGCAGTATTTT
CASSISTSGSTDTQYF
>TRBD1|15|TRBV3-1|many|TRBJ2-1
TGTGCCAGCAGCCTACGCCAGGGGGCTTCCAATGAGCAGTTCTTC
CASSLRQGASNEQFF
>-|17|TRBV5-1|-|TRBJ2-1
TGCGCCAGCAGTTCTAGCAGGGGAGGAAGAACCTACAATGAGCAGTTCTTC
CASSSSRGGRTYNEQFF